The 27 T cell receptor beta chains in this list originate from one sample, sequenced in a study of identical twins. TCRdb analysed the 5' RACE reads with MiXCR anew, one entry per CDR3 protein. The sample consists of 420,000 or so distinct CDR3 sequences, approximately 18% of them appearing once. The sequencing input was naive T cells sorted from blood. All receptors come from a middle-aged man in good health.

Concerning this clonotype: A much larger clone sits a single nucleotide away, making a read error possible. The chain carries TRBV7-8 and TRBJ2-7; TRBD1 matches 11 bases. The germline V gene has CDR1 SGHVS and CDR2 FQNEAQ. The CDR3 has 13 amino acids. Trimming cost V 6 bases and J 5 bases; bases outside gene matches: 3. CDR3 DNA sequence: TGTGCCAGCAGGGGGACAGGGGGGAACGAGCAGTACTTC. Its protein product is CASRGTGGNEQYF.

The chain employs TRBV10-3 and TRBJ2-1; TRBD2 might be the D (6 bases). The CDR3 has 16 amino acids. V shed 10 bases and J shed 5 bases, with 24 bases lying between them. The germline V gene has CDR1 ENHRY and CDR2 SYGVKD. CDR3 protein: CATLPVAGLGNNEQFF. CDR3 nucleotide sequence: TGTGCCACCCTGCCCGTGGCGGGACTGGGAAACAATGAGCAGTTCTTC.

The chain uses TRBV20-1 and TRBJ2-7, with a possible D match to TRBD1 (6 bases). V was pared by 0 bases and J by 3 bases, with 12 bases between. Germline V lookup: CDR1 DFQATT, CDR2 SNEGSKA (reference sequence). The CDR3 is 14 residues long. The CDR3: CSARDLTGHYEQYF. The CDR3 nucleotides read TGCAGTGCTAGAGATCTCACAGGGCACTACGAGCAGTACTTC.

This clonotype was detected a few times. J is TRBJ2-3 and V is TRBV5-1; tentatively, D is TRBD2 (7 bases). The CDR3 length is 14 residues. V lost 4 bases and J lost 2, with 11 bases in between. CDR1 and CDR2 (germline): SGHRS, YFSETQ. CDR3 DNA: TGCGCCAGCAGCCAGGGGACTAACACAGATACGCAGTATTTT. As protein: CASSQGTNTDTQYF.

Many counts were recorded for this clonotype. The chain has TRBV6-5 and TRBJ1-3; the D gene is possibly TRBD1 (6 bases). Trimming removed 4 bases at V and 5 bases at J, with 9 bases between. There are 13 residues in the CDR3. Germline CDR1 MNHEY, CDR2 SVGAGI. The CDR3 DNA follows: TGTGCCAGCAGTTTGGACAGAAGAAACACCATATATTTT. It is translated as CASSLDRRNTIYF.

This clonotype was detected many times. The chain has TRBV2 and TRBJ1-5, with 7 bases that match TRBD1. The germline gives CDR1 SNHLY, CDR2 FYNNEI. V was clipped by 0 bases and J by 1 base; unmatched bases: 6. The CDR3 length is 17 residues. The CDR3 is CASSEARGQGSNQPQHF. The CDR3 DNA reads as TGTGCCAGCAGTGAAGCGAGGGGGCAGGGAAGCAATCAGCCCCAGCATTTT.

Notes on this clonotype: With a much larger clone just one base away, this may be a read error. The chain carries TRBV7-2 and TRBJ1-1; 8 nucleotides align to TRBD1. Germline CDR1 is SGHTA and CDR2 is FQGNSA. The CDR3 runs to 14 residues. The CDR3 region is CASRAGGRRTEALF. The CDR3 DNA sequence: TGTGCCAGCAGGGCAGGGGGCAGGAGGACTGAAGCTCTCTTT.

This clonotype was seen more than once but under ten times. The chain carries TRBV3-1 and TRBJ1-1; the D is unclear. This CDR3 has 15 amino acids. Germline CDR1 and CDR2: LGHDT and YNNKEL (reference sequence). Trimming cost V 4 bases and J 0 bases, with 12 bases left between them. CDR3 nucleotides: TGTGCCAGCAGCCGTAAGGGTGTTATGAACACTGAAGCTTTCTTT. As protein: CASSRKGVMNTEAFF.

This clonotype was observed a handful of times. The rearrangement uses TRBV12-3 or TRBV12-4 and TRBJ2-1; 7 bases match TRBD2. The ends lost 3 bases at V and 4 bases at J; junction bases unmatched: 12. This CDR3 contains 17 residues. The DNA of the CDR3 is TGTGCCAGCAGTTTTATGTCCTGGGAGGGCCGGTACAATGAGCAGTTCTTC. Amino acid sequence: CASSFMSWEGRYNEQFF.

V gene TRBV7-9 combines with J gene TRBJ2-1; 7 bases fit TRBD1. V dropped 8 bases and J dropped 10; count of bases not matched to a gene: 11. The length of the CDR3 is 13 residues. Germline values: CDR1 SEHNR, CDR2 FQNEAQ (reference sequence). For the CDR3, the DNA is TGTGCCAGCCGGACAGGAACGCGACTCGAGCAGTTCTTC. Encoded protein: CASRTGTRLEQFF.

This clonotype was recorded a few times. The chain uses TRBV9 and TRBJ2-2; 8 nucleotides line up with TRBD1. The V gene end was trimmed by 0 bases and the J gene end by 1 base; junction bases not matched to a gene: 5. The CDR3 is 17 amino acids. The germline V gene encodes CDR1 SGDLS and CDR2 YYNGEE. CDR3 nucleotide sequence: TGTGCCAGCAGCGTAGCTACAGGGGGATTGAACACCGGGGAGCTGTTTTTT. This translates into CASSVATGGLNTGELFF.

This clonotype showed up just a few times. The rearrangement joins TRBV24-1 to TRBJ2-5, with D uncertain. The V gene's germline CDR1 is KGHDR and CDR2 SFDVKD. This CDR3 contains 12 residues. Trimming removed 4 bases from V and 4 bases from J, with 6 bases in between. The CDR3 DNA is TGTGCCACCAGTGACTCCATAGAGACCCAGTACTTC. It is translated as CATSDSIETQYF.

This clonotype occurred a few times. The genes are TRBV9 and TRBJ2-1; 9 bases align to TRBD1. The germline V gene has CDR1 SGDLS and CDR2 YYNGEE. The CDR3 sequence is 17 residues long. V shed 3 bases, J shed 5 bases, and the junction held 12 bases outside the gene matches. The CDR3 protein is CASSASPGTGNHNEQFF. For the CDR3, the DNA is TGTGCCAGCAGCGCCTCACCCGGGACAGGGAACCACAATGAGCAGTTCTTC. The whole variable domain, remainder taken from reference TRBV9 and TRBJ2-1, is DSGVTQTPKHLITATGQRVTLRCSPRSGDLSVYWYQQSLDQGLQFLIQYYNGEERAKGNILERFSAQQFPDLHSELNLSSLELGDSALYFCASSASPGTGNHNEQFFGPGTRLTVL.

The chain combines TRBV19 with TRBJ2-4; D possibly corresponds to TRBD2 (6 bases). This CDR3 region has 14 residues. V lost 3 bases, J lost 1 base, and 7 bases lay in between. Per the germline V gene, CDR1 is LNHDA and CDR2 is SQIVND (reference sequence). As DNA, the CDR3 is TGTGCCAGTAGTATGGAGGGGGCCAAAAACATTCAGTACTTC. Encoded protein: CASSMEGAKNIQYF.

The genes are TRBV6-2 or TRBV6-3 and TRBJ1-3; 8 bases align to TRBD1. V shed 6 bases, J shed 4 bases, and the junction held 8 bases outside the gene matches. CDR1 MNHEY and CDR2 SVGEGT come from the germline V gene. The CDR3 totals 15 residues. CDR3 nucleotides: TGTGCCAGCAGCAACCCCAGGGGGCTCGGAAACACCATATATTTT. Translating gives CASSNPRGLGNTIYF.

Note on this clonotype: Here the CDR3 omits its conserved ending phenylalanine or tryptophan, so a read error is the likely source. The chain has TRBV15 and TRBJ1-1, with 7 bases that match TRBD1. CDR3 length equals 15 residues. V dropped 2 bases and J dropped 1; count of bases not matched to a gene: 4. Germline CDR1 reads LNHNV; CDR2 reads YYDKDF (reference sequence). CDR3 nucleotide sequence: TGTGCCACCAGCAGAACCCGGACAGGGAACACTGAAGCTTTCGTT. Its protein is CATSRTRTGNTEAFV.

This sequence joins TRBV28 and TRBJ2-1, with D possibly being TRBD2 (5 bases). CDR1 and CDR2 from the germline V gene are MDHEN and SYDVKM. V was pared by 3 bases and J by 7 bases, with 16 bases between. CDR3 size: 15 residues. The CDR3 loop reads CASSLVGATFNEQFF. For the CDR3, the DNA is TGTGCCAGCAGTTTGGTGGGAGCGACATTTAATGAGCAGTTCTTC.

This clonotype was picked up many times. The chain employs TRBV10-3 and TRBJ2-7; TRBD1 matches at 8 bases. The germline gives CDR1 ENHRY, CDR2 SYGVKD. Trimming at V came to 6 bases and at J to 2 bases, leaving 9 bases not matched to a gene. CDR3 length: 15 amino acids. CDR3 residues: CAIRGQADLAYEQYF. The CDR3 DNA reads TGTGCCATCAGGGGACAGGCCGACCTCGCCTACGAGCAGTACTTC.

The chain employs TRBV18 and TRBJ1-5; TRBD1 matches at 8 bases. The ends lost 2 bases at V and 7 bases at J; junction bases unmatched: 4. The CDR3 is made up of 14 amino acids. Per germline, CDR1 KGHSH and CDR2 LQKENI. The CDR3 nucleotides read TGTGCCAGCTCACCAAGTAACAGGGGGCAGCCCCAGCATTTT. It codes for CASSPSNRGQPQHF.

The sample holds a few counts of this clonotype. The chain is built from TRBV4-3 and TRBJ2-1, with TRBD2 identical over 10 bases. The junction had 18 bases not matched to a gene; V was cut back by 3 bases and J by 10 bases. The CDR3 totals 18 residues. Germline lookup yields CDR1 LGHNA and CDR2 YSLEER. The DNA of the CDR3 is TGCGCCAGCAGCCAGATGGGAGCGGGAGGGCGCGCCGGGACGGAGCAGTTCTTC. This gives the protein CASSQMGAGGRAGTEQFF.

This clonotype showed up just a few times. The chain uses TRBV2 and TRBJ2-5; 10 bases align to TRBD2. The CDR3 extends over 16 amino acids. V lost 7 bases, J lost 0 bases, and 8 bases stayed unmatched. The germline CDR1 and CDR2 sequences are SNHLY and FYNNEI. CDR3 residues: CASIEGSGRYQETQYF. The CDR3 region has the DNA TGTGCCAGCATAGAAGGTAGCGGGAGGTACCAAGAGACCCAGTACTTC.

CDR3 nucleotides: TGTGCCAGCAGTTTAGTGCGACAGTCCAATGAGCAGTTCTTC. Protein sequence: CASSLVRQSNEQFF. V gene TRBV12-3 or TRBV12-4 combines with J gene TRBJ2-1, with TRBD1 as a possible D gene (5 bases). Trimming took 1 base from V and 6 from J, leaving 10 bases between them. CDR3 length: 14 residues.

This clonotype was seen a handful of times. The gene calls are TRBV27 and TRBJ1-5; 9 nucleotides align to TRBD1. V was pared by 5 bases and J by 7 bases, with 3 bases of the junction left unmatched. This CDR3 is built from 13 residues. CDR1 is MNHEY and CDR2 is SMNVEV in the germline V gene (reference sequence). Here the CDR3 DNA reads TGTGCCAGCAGTACAGGGGGCTGGCAGCCCCAGCATTTT. It translates to CASSTGGWQPQHF.

The chain links TRBV29-1 to TRBJ2-7; TRBD1 matches at 9 bases. CDR1 and CDR2 from the germline V gene are SQVTM and ANQGSEA. The CDR3 spans 13 residues. Losses at the gene ends were 4 bases for V and 5 bases for J; bases not matched to a gene: 6. This CDR3 is CSVVRDRVHEQYF. CDR3 nucleotide sequence: TGCAGCGTTGTTCGGGACAGGGTCCACGAGCAGTACTTC.

Only a few counts were recorded for this clonotype. The V and J genes are TRBV5-6 and TRBJ2-1; 7 positions match TRBD1. The germline V gene has CDR1 SGHDT and CDR2 YYEEEE. V lost 2 bases to trimming and J lost 3 bases; unmatched junction nucleotides: 14. The CDR3 runs 18 residues. CDR3 region: CASSFLLGLQGNYNEQFF. Here the CDR3 DNA reads TGTGCCAGCAGCTTCCTTTTGGGCCTACAGGGGAACTACAATGAGCAGTTCTTC.

This clonotype has at least ten counts. This rearrangement joins TRBV5-5 to TRBJ2-5; maybe TRBD1 (6 bases). The germline CDR1 and CDR2 sequences are SGHKS and YYEKEE (reference sequence). Trimming took 0 bases from V and 2 from J, leaving 11 bases between them. CDR3 size: 15 residues. CDR3 amino acids: CASSLAQGRQETQYF. The CDR3 DNA reads as TGTGCCAGCAGCTTGGCACAGGGACGGCAAGAGACCCAGTACTTC.

The chain employs TRBV12-3 or TRBV12-4 and TRBJ2-7; no reliable D call. This CDR3 is built from 14 residues. Between the trimmed V and J ends, which lost 6 bases and 2 bases, there was a span of 14 bases. The CDR3 nucleotides read TGTGCCAGCAGATTAAGTGGTACGGCCTACGAGCAGTACTTC. Encoded protein: CASRLSGTAYEQYF.